The present T cell receptor (beta chain) was sequenced within a study of cytomegalovirus exposure and HLA in healthy donors. This CDR3 comprises 15 residues. Germline loops: CDR1 MNHEY, CDR2 SMNVEV (reference sequence). V gave up 6 bases and J gave up 5 bases; unmatched junction bases: 9. Primers: 60 Vbeta forward and 13 Jbeta reverse. Only in-frame clones appear in the TCRdb table, and some are missing; sequencing was by immunoSEQ multiplex PCR. With 200,000 or so clones in the sample, the ten largest clones hold 0.65% to 0.75%. The TCR was taken from a boy aged 5-17 years in good health and CMV-seronegative. The chain combines TRBV27 with TRBJ2-7; 11 nucleotides agree with TRBD2. The source material was PBMCs. CDR3 amino acids: CASRHSGGAQNEQYF. As DNA, the CDR3 is TGTGCCAGCAGACATAGCGGGGGGGCGCAGAACGAGCAGTACTTC.